Below, 21 T cell receptor beta chains from the same sample are listed, as sequenced in a study of read filtering for tumor transcriptome and immune sequencing (dated by TCRdb to the early 2020s). The listed sequencing device is Illumina HiSeq 4000. TCR libraries were built from approximately 400 ng RNA with the Immunoverse kit, using molecular barcoded adaptors covering alpha/delta and beta/gamma chains. The public reads were quality trimmed at Q25 with fastp and then assembled into clones with MiXCR by TCRdb, keeping productive beta chains. Rows merge per CDR3 protein into single entries with the most common DNA and genes. The sample includes 60,000 or so distinct CDR3 sequences, with around 19% observed a single time. The ten largest clones represent approximately 10% of the sample. What was sequenced was a population of CD138-negative cells sorted from bone marrow. This specimen's cell subset or site label, interpreted: bone marrow mononuclear cells depleted of CD138+ plasma/myeloma cells by negative magnetic selection. The source is a donor at least 40 years old with multiple myeloma.

This clonotype came up many times. The rearrangement joins TRBV20-1 to TRBJ2-5; tentative D call: TRBD1 (7 bases). Germline CDR1 and CDR2: DFQATT and SNEGSKA (reference sequence). This CDR3 has 10 residues. In DNA, the CDR3 is TGCACTCCAGGGGGGGAGACCCAGTACTTC. It encodes CTPGGETQYF.

The chain combines TRBV10-2 with TRBJ2-7; 11 positions match TRBD2. This CDR3 has 15 residues. CDR1 WSHSY and CDR2 SAAADI come from the germline V gene. V trimming: 10 bases; J trimming: 0 bases; junction bases outside the gene matches: 8. This CDR3 reads CATGLAGDSSYEQYF. CDR3 DNA sequence: TGCGCCACCGGACTAGCGGGCGATAGCTCCTACGAGCAGTACTTC.

This clonotype was picked up many times. This chain connects TRBV14 to TRBJ2-1; D not resolved. The length of the CDR3 is 12 residues. CDR1 is SGHDN, CDR2 FVKESK, per germline. Trimming pared 4 bases from V and 9 bases from J, leaving 10 bases between. The CDR3 bases are TGTGCCAGCAGCCCCGGCGGCGGTGAGCAGTTCTTC. Translating gives CASSPGGGEQFF.

This clonotype was counted at least ten times. CDR3 sequence reads: CSATDGEAFF. The CDR3 DNA follows: TGCAGTGCTACCGACGGTGAAGCTTTCTTT. The chain is built from TRBV20-1 and TRBJ1-1, with no clear D. Germline CDR1 reads DFQATT; CDR2 reads SNEGSKA (reference sequence). V was trimmed by 4 bases and J by 7 bases, leaving 7 bases between them. The CDR3 covers 10 residues.

This clonotype was counted many times. The rearrangement uses TRBV7-9 and TRBJ2-5; 7 positions match TRBD1. Germline V gene lookup returns CDR1 SEHNR and CDR2 FQNEAQ (reference sequence). The V and J ends lost 5 bases and 2 bases, in that order; junction bases with no gene match: 8. The CDR3 totals 15 residues. The CDR3 DNA sequence: TGTGCCAGCAGCCGTGGGACAGTTTGGCAAGAGACCCAGTACTTC. It translates to CASSRGTVWQETQYF.

This clonotype was detected a few times. The chain uses TRBV6-1 and TRBJ2-2; D may correspond to TRBD1 or TRBD2 (5 bases each). This CDR3 has 14 residues. V was cut by 6 bases and J by 6 bases, with 14 bases left in between. Germline V CDR1 and CDR2: MNHNS, SASEGT. The CDR3 sequence is CASRATGRPGELFF. The CDR3 DNA reads TGTGCCAGCAGGGCAACGGGGCGCCCCGGGGAGCTGTTTTTT.

This clonotype showed up many times. Here the CDR3 reads CASSLVRGTGELFF. The CDR3 nucleotides read TGTGCCAGCAGTTTAGTGAGGGGCACCGGGGAGCTGTTTTTT. This chain links TRBV28 with TRBJ2-2, with D tentatively TRBD1 or TRBD2 (5 bases each). This CDR3 region has 14 residues. With 2 bases removed from V and 4 bases from J, the gap between germline ends came to 8 bases. Germline CDR1 is MDHEN and CDR2 is SYDVKM.

Worth noting for this clonotype: This may come from a read error, since a much larger clone is one base off. The chain joins TRBV10-3 to TRBJ2-6; D is possibly TRBD1 (6 bases). Germline V lookup: CDR1 ENHRY, CDR2 SYGVKD. The CDR3 has 16 amino acids. Between the trimmed V and J ends, which lost 5 bases and 4 bases, there was a span of 15 bases. The CDR3 sequence is CAISPGHSSGANVLTF. In DNA form, the CDR3 reads TGTGCCATCAGTCCGGGACATTCCTCCGGGGCCAACGTCCTGACTTTC.

The chain recombines TRBV3-1 with TRBJ2-1; D is perhaps TRBD1 (5 bases). V was shortened by 4 bases and J by 7 bases, with 11 bases between the two germline ends. Germline values: CDR1 LGHDT, CDR2 YNNKEL (reference sequence). This CDR3 has 13 residues. In DNA form, the CDR3 reads TGTGCCAGCAGCCTAGGGGTTTGGAATGAGCAGTTCTTC. Translating it yields CASSLGVWNEQFF.

The CDR3, as DNA: TGTGCCAGCAGCTTGATGGGGGCTAGGGTAGAGACCCAGTACTTC. Protein sequence: CASSLMGARVETQYF. V is TRBV5-6 and J is TRBJ2-5; possible D gene TRBD1, 6 bases. Germline loops: CDR1 SGHDT, CDR2 YYEEEE. V was cut by 1 base and J by 4 bases, with 14 bases left in between. The CDR3 runs to 15 residues.

Concerning this clonotype itself: No conserved phenylalanine or tryptophan is present at the end of the CDR3, so a read error is the likely explanation. The rearrangement joins TRBV5-1 to TRBJ1-3; perhaps TRBD1 as D (5 bases). Germline loops: CDR1 SGHRS, CDR2 YFSETQ. The ends were cut back, 3 bases at V and 4 bases at J, with 14 bases in the middle. This CDR3 has 15 amino acids. CDR3 coding DNA: TGCGCCAGCAGCTCCGAGCAGGGATCGGGAAACACCATATATTTA. Its protein product is CASSSEQGSGNTIYL.

This clonotype was seen ten or more times. The chain combines TRBV19 with TRBJ2-1, with D perhaps matching TRBD2 (5 bases). The CDR3 sequence is 16 residues long. The germline V gene has CDR1 LNHDA and CDR2 SQIVND (reference sequence). The germline V and J ends were trimmed by 0 bases and 5 bases, with 14 bases remaining between them. The CDR3 DNA reads TGTGCCAGTAGTATAGAGAGGGTAGCTAGGCACAATGAGCAGTTCTTC. Translating gives CASSIERVARHNEQFF.

This clonotype occurred many times. The rearrangement links TRBV5-1 to TRBJ2-2; 10 positions agree with TRBD1. The germline CDR1 and CDR2 sequences are SGHRS and YFSETQ. CDR3 length equals 17 residues. V trimming: 0 bases; J trimming: 5 bases; junction bases outside the gene matches: 7. CDR3 protein: CASSLARQGAVTGELFF. The CDR3 nucleotides are TGCGCCAGCAGCTTGGCCCGACAGGGGGCTGTGACCGGGGAGCTGTTTTTT.

In this sample, this clonotype turned up many times. This chain links TRBV5-1 with TRBJ2-6; tentatively, D is TRBD1 or TRBD2 (5 bases each). Germline V gene data show CDR1 as SGHRS and CDR2 as YFSETQ. The CDR3 runs to 18 residues. V lost 4 bases to trimming and J lost 0 bases, with 17 bases between them. In nucleotides, the CDR3 is TGCGCCAGCAGCCTATGGGGGTCTGGGGGCTCTGGGGCCAACGTCCTGACTTTC. It translates to CASSLWGSGGSGANVLTF.

This clonotype was observed at least ten times. The J gene is TRBJ1-1, the V gene TRBV6-5; maybe TRBD1 (5 bases). Germline values: CDR1 MNHEY, CDR2 SVGAGI. The germline V and J ends were trimmed by 5 bases and 2 bases, with 6 bases remaining between them. The CDR3 spans 12 residues. The CDR3 sequence is CASSRDNTEAFF. The DNA for the CDR3 is TGTGCCAGCAGTCGGGACAACACTGAAGCTTTCTTT.

This clonotype was seen at least ten times. The chain has TRBV20-1 and TRBJ1-1, with D tentatively TRBD1 (5 bases). This CDR3 has 14 amino acids. V gave up 0 bases and J gave up 7 bases, with 15 bases separating them. The germline V gene has CDR1 DFQATT and CDR2 SNEGSKA (reference sequence). The CDR3 protein is CSARDFQGTFEAFF. The CDR3 DNA reads as TGCAGTGCTAGAGATTTTCAGGGAACGTTTGAAGCTTTCTTT.

Many counts were recorded for this clonotype. The gene calls are TRBV7-2 and TRBJ2-1; TRBD1 matches at 7 bases. V lost 5 bases, J lost 4 bases, and 8 bases stayed unmatched. CDR1 is SGHTA, CDR2 FQGNSA, per germline. CDR3 length equals 15 residues. This CDR3 reads CASSLVTGVYNEQFF. CDR3 nucleotides: TGTGCCAGCAGCCTCGTCACAGGGGTATACAATGAGCAGTTCTTC.

This clonotype was observed at least ten times. The genes are TRBV29-1 and TRBJ1-1; 9 bases are a match to TRBD1. Trimming removed 4 bases from V and 5 bases from J; junction bases left unmatched: 8. The CDR3 runs to 14 residues. From germline, CDR1 is SQVTM and CDR2 ANQGSEA. The CDR3 reads CSVVLTGGKTEAFF. The CDR3 nucleotides are TGCAGCGTTGTACTAACAGGGGGCAAGACTGAAGCTTTCTTT.

This clonotype was seen many times. The CDR3 sequence is CASSLEGDRSTDTQYF. The CDR3 DNA sequence: TGCGCCAGCAGCTTGGAGGGGGACAGGAGCACAGATACGCAGTATTTT. The chain employs TRBV5-1 and TRBJ2-3; 8 positions agree with TRBD1. The germline CDR1 and CDR2 sequences are SGHRS and YFSETQ. After removal of 0 bases from V and 0 bases from J, the junction contained 3 bases not matched to a gene. The CDR3 extends over 16 amino acids.

On this clonotype: Given a much more abundant clone one base away, this may be a read error. The DNA for the CDR3 is TGCGCCAGCTCAGGACAGGGCATTTGCGAGCAGTACTTC. Translation: CASSGQGICEQYF. The gene calls are TRBV23-1 and TRBJ2-7; 8 bases match TRBD1. TRBV23-1 is known as an ORF, though its function is uncertain. There are 13 residues in the CDR3. The V gene end was trimmed by 8 bases and the J gene end by 6 bases; junction bases not matched to a gene: 9.

This CDR3 is CASSQGGATYNEQFF. The CDR3 coding sequence is TGTGCCAGCAGCCAAGGGGGGGCGACCTACAATGAGCAGTTCTTC. This chain joins TRBV3-1 and TRBJ2-1; D tentatively fits TRBD1 or TRBD2 (6 bases each). V was cut by 1 base and J by 2 bases, with 9 bases left in between. CDR1 is LGHDT and CDR2 is YNNKEL in the germline V gene (reference sequence). The length of the CDR3 is 15 residues.